One and the same sample provided the 13 T cell receptor beta chains below, sequenced in a study of blood T cell repertoires in COVID-19 (dated by TCRdb to the early 2020s). The library relied on the immunoSEQ multiplex PCR assay. Sourced from immuneACCESS, this table was stored by TCRdb with only in-frame sequences that have V and J called. A share of the clones is absent; for the studies checked, an unresolved V gene accounts for under half, and the remainder has no known explanation. Present in this sample are 85,000 to 100,000 clones, 75% to 85% of which were seen just once. 4.5% to 5.5% of the sample is in the top ten clones. Sequenced material: peripheral blood. Source of these receptors: an older man with COVID-19, enrolled during active disease.

The rearrangement joins TRBV5-1 to TRBJ1-1; a possible D gene is TRBD1 (6 bases). Germline CDR1 reads SGHRS; CDR2 reads YFSETQ. The V and J ends lost 3 bases and 5 bases respectively, with 11 bases between them. The CDR3 covers 13 residues. CDR3 DNA: TGCGCCAGCAGCTCCACAGGGTCGACTGAAGCTTTCTTT. Amino acid sequence: CASSSTGSTEAFF.

The chain links TRBV4-2 to TRBJ2-7, with 7 bases lining up with TRBD1. After removal of 4 bases from V and 1 base from J, the junction contained 7 bases not matched to a gene. Germline V gene sequence: CDR1 LGHNA, CDR2 YNFKEQ. CDR3 size: 15 residues. CDR3 coding DNA: TGTGCCAGCAGCCGCGGACAACAGGGGTCCTACGAGCAGTACTTC. Residues: CASSRGQQGSYEQYF.

The chain carries TRBV11-2 and TRBJ2-7, with D unresolved. Germline CDR1 and CDR2: SGHAT and FQNNGV. CDR3 length: 12 residues. V dropped 0 bases and J dropped 3 bases, with 3 bases sitting between them. The CDR3 coding sequence is TGTGCCAGCAGCTTAGACAACTACGAGCAGTACTTC. Its protein product is CASSLDNYEQYF.

This rearrangement joins TRBV24-1 to TRBJ1-1; D unclear. The germline gives CDR1 KGHDR, CDR2 SFDVKD. V dropped 8 bases and J dropped 2 bases, with 11 bases sitting between them. CDR3 size: 13 residues. The CDR3 DNA reads TGTGCCACCATTGCTGGGCCAAACACTGAAGCTTTCTTT. As protein: CATIAGPNTEAFF.

This clone has a handful of counts. V is TRBV10-3 and J is TRBJ2-2, with 7 bases that match TRBD1. The CDR3 spans 15 residues. Germline loops: CDR1 ENHRY, CDR2 SYGVKD. Unmatched junction bases numbered 6, after V lost 3 bases and J lost 5 bases. The CDR3 DNA reads TGTGCCATCAGTGAAGTAGGGGGCTGGACCGGGGAGCTGTTTTTT. Protein: CAISEVGGWTGELFF.

V usage is TRBV11-2 and J usage is TRBJ2-7; TRBD1 aligns across 9 bases. V dropped 6 bases and J dropped 3; count of bases not matched to a gene: 6. The CDR3 extends over 14 amino acids. CDR1 and CDR2 (germline): SGHAT, FQNNGV. CDR3 sequence: CASRQPGQGYEQYF. For the CDR3, the DNA is TGTGCCAGCAGACAACCGGGACAGGGCTACGAGCAGTACTTC.

The CDR3 reads CASSLSSGRGLPGSDTQYF. The CDR3 coding sequence is TGTGCCAGCAGCTTATCGTCTGGGCGGGGGTTACCCGGGTCTGATACGCAGTATTTT. The J gene is TRBJ2-3, the V gene TRBV7-2; TRBD2 agrees at 7 bases. The germline gives CDR1 SGHTA, CDR2 FQGNSA. This CDR3 is 19 amino acids long. The V segment lost 2 bases and the J segment 6 bases; nucleotides outside the gene matches: 20.

The V call is TRBV19, the J call TRBJ1-6; D call uncertain. The CDR3 consists of 14 residues. Germline V lookup: CDR1 LNHDA, CDR2 SQIVND (reference sequence). V dropped 3 bases and J dropped 14 bases, with 17 bases sitting between them. Here the CDR3 DNA reads TGTGCCAGTAGTATCGGCCGGACCCCCGGGACCCTCCACTTT. Translated: CASSIGRTPGTLHF.

The chain is built from TRBV30 and TRBJ1-2, with 8 bases aligning to TRBD1. Losses at the gene ends were 8 bases for V and 4 bases for J; bases not matched to a gene: 24. The germline V gene encodes CDR1 GTSNPN and CDR2 SVGIG (reference sequence). The CDR3 is 18 amino acids. CDR3 sequence (DNA): TGTGCCCAGACCCCCATGGGCTTAGCAGGGGGCCCTGGCTATGGCTACACCTTC. It specifies CAQTPMGLAGGPGYGYTF.

This clone was seen only a few times. The V and J genes are TRBV5-1 and TRBJ1-1; possible D gene TRBD1, 6 bases. This CDR3 is built from 15 residues. Germline CDR1 reads SGHRS; CDR2 reads YFSETQ. Trimming pared 0 bases from V and 4 bases from J, leaving 13 bases between. The CDR3 sequence is CASSLDRASVTEAFF. In DNA form, the CDR3 reads TGCGCCAGCAGCTTGGACAGGGCAAGTGTCACTGAAGCTTTCTTT.

This chain uses TRBV6-5 with TRBJ1-2; tentative D call: TRBD1 (6 bases). This CDR3 is 15 amino acids long. Germline V gene lookup returns CDR1 MNHEY and CDR2 SVGAGI. The V end was cut by 2 bases, the J end by 1 base, with 11 bases between. The CDR3 protein is CASSYQAGVNYGYTF. The DNA of the CDR3 is TGTGCCAGCAGTTACCAGGCAGGGGTTAACTATGGCTACACCTTC.

This sequence joins TRBV2 and TRBJ2-7; 8 bases match TRBD2. This CDR3 is 16 amino acids long. J gave up 4 bases and V 6 bases, and 14 bases lay outside the gene matches. CDR1 and CDR2 (germline): SNHLY, FYNNEI. The CDR3 region has the DNA TGTGCCAGCAGGGCCGGGGGGGAAGGGAGAAGTTACGAGCAGTACTTC. Amino acids: CASRAGGEGRSYEQYF. The full variable domain, rest sourced from reference TRBV2 and TRBJ2-7, is EPEVTQTPSHQVTQMGQEVILRCVPISNHLYFYWYRQILGQKVEFLVSFYNNEISEKSEIFDDQFSVERPDGSNFTLKIRSTKLEDSAMYFCASRAGGEGRSYEQYFGPGTRLTVT.

This clone occurred a few times. This chain connects TRBV30 to TRBJ2-3, with D possibly being TRBD2 (6 bases). Looked up from germline, CDR1 is GTSNPN and CDR2 is SVGIG (reference sequence). The V gene lost 1 base and the J gene lost 6 bases, with 11 bases spanning the gap. This CDR3 contains 13 residues. CDR3 sequence (DNA): TGTGCCTGGAGTGCGGTTCGGGGGGATACGCAGTATTTT. Protein product: CAWSAVRGDTQYF.